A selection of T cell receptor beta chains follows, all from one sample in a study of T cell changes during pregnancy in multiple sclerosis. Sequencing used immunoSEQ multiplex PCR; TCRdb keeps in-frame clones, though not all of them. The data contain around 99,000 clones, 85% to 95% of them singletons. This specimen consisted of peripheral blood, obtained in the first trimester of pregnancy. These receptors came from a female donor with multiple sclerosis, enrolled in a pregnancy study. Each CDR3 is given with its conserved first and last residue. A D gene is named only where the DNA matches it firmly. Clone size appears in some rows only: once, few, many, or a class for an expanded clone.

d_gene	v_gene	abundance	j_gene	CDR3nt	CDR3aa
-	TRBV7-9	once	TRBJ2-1	TGTGCCAGCAGCTTACAGGTTTTCCATGAGCAGTTCTTC	CASSLQVFHEQFF
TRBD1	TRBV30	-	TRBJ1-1	TGTGCCCGGGACAGGGGGGACACTGAAGCTTTCTTT	CARDRGDTEAFF
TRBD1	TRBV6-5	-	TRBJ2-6	TGTGCCAGCAGTCTGGACAGGGCTGGGGCCAACGTCCTGACTTTC	CASSLDRAGANVLTF
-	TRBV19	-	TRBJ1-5	TGTGCCAGTAACCGGGGGGAGAGCAATCAGCCCCAGCATTTT	CASNRGESNQPQHF
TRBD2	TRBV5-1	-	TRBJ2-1	TGCGCCAGCAGCTTGGGGGGGACTACCCGCGATTCGGAGCAGTTCTTC	CASSLGGTTRDSEQFF
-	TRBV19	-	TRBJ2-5	TGTGCCAGTAGCCCCCACGGGGAGACCCAGTACTTC	CASSPHGETQYF
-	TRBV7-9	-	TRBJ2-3	TGTGCCTCCGACGGACTGAGCACAGATACGCAGTATTTT	CASDGLSTDTQYF
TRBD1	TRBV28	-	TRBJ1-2	TGTGCCAGCAGTCGTACAGGGGGCGGGGGCTACACCTTC	CASSRTGGGGYTF
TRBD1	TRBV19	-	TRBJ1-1	TGTGCCAGTAGTGCAGATTACAGGGGCCTGAACACTGAAGCTTTCTTT	CASSADYRGLNTEAFF
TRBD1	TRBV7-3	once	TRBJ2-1	TGTGCCAGCAGCCTTCGACAGGGCGTGGAGCAGTTCTTC	CASSLRQGVEQFF
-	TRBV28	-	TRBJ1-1	TGTGCCAGCAGTTTTCGGCAGGGATCTGTGGACACTGAAGCTTTCTTT	CASSFRQGSVDTEAFF
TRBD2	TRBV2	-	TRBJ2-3	TGTGCCAGCAGTGAACTAGCGGGAGGGGCAGATACGCAGTATTTT	CASSELAGGADTQYF
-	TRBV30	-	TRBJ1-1	TGTGCCTGGGGAACGGGACTTCTTTTAAACACTGAAGCTTTCTTT	CAWGTGLLLNTEAFF
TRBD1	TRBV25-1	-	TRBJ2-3	TGTGCCAGCAGTCCGGGACAGGGACGAGATACGCAGTATTTT	CASSPGQGRDTQYF
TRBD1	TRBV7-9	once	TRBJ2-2	TGTGCCAGCAACCCGGGACAGGGTCGCACCGGGGAGCTGTTTTTT	CASNPGQGRTGELFF
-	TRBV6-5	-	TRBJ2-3	TGTGCCAGCAGTTTTCTCTTCGCGGATACGCAGTATTTT	CASSFLFADTQYF
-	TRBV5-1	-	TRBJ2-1	TGCGCCAGCAGCTTGGGTTTAGGGGTCAATGAGCAGTTCTTC	CASSLGLGVNEQFF
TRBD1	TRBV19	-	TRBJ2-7	TGTGCCAGTAGTATCCGGACAGGAAACTACGAGCAGTACTTC	CASSIRTGNYEQYF
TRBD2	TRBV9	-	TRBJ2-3	TGTGCCAGCAGCCCTCGGGGGGGCACAGATACGCAGTATTTT	CASSPRGGTDTQYF
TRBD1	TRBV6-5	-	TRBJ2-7	TGTGCCAGCAGTTCATGGACAGGGGACGAGCAGTACTTC	CASSSWTGDEQYF
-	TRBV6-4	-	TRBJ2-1	TGTGCCAGCAGCCTCAGGAGGAACAATGAGCAGTTCTTC	CASSLRRNNEQFF
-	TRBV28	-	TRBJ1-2	TGTGCCAGCAGTTTTGTAGATCCCTATGGCTACACCTTC	CASSFVDPYGYTF
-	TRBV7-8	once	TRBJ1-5	TGTGCCAGCAGCCCTCCGGACAAAGGGGGAAATCAGCCCCAGCATTTT	CASSPPDKGGNQPQHF
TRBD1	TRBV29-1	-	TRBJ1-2	TGCAGCGCCGGGGACAGGGGATGGAATGGCTACACCTTC	CSAGDRGWNGYTF
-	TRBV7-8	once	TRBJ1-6	TGTGCCAGCAGCCAAGTGCAGGGGAATTCACCCCTCCACTTT	CASSQVQGNSPLHF
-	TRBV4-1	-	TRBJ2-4	TGCGCCAGCAGCCAGTTGTGGGCAGGGGAAAACATTCAGTACTTC	CASSQLWAGENIQYF
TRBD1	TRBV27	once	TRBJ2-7	TGTGCCAGCAGTTTAGGTTGGGGACAGGCTTGGTACGAGCAGTACTTC	CASSLGWGQAWYEQYF
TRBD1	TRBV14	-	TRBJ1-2	TGTGCCAGGGACAGGGTGTACTATGGCTACACCTTC	CARDRVYYGYTF
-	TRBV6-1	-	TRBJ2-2	TGTGCCAGTGGGAGGCGGGCCGGGGAGCTGTTTTTT	CASGRRAGELFF
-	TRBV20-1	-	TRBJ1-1	TGCAGTGTCTGGGGCGATGGAGCTTTCTTT	CSVWGDGAFF
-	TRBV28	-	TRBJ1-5	TGTGCCAGCAGTTCAGGACATAGCAGTCCAGACTCCGAATGGGGTCAGCCCCAGCATTTT	CASSSGHSSPDSEWGQPQHF
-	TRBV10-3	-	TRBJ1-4	TGTGCCATCAATGGGGGGGCTAATGAAAAACTGTTTTTT	CAINGGANEKLFF
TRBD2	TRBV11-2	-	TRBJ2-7	TGTGCCAGCAGCTTGAGAGCGGGACTCCCACCCTACGAGCAGTACTTC	CASSLRAGLPPYEQYF
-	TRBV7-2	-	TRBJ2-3	TGTGCCAGCAGCTTAACGCGGGTTAGCACAGATACGCAGTATTTT	CASSLTRVSTDTQYF
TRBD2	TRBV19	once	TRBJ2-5	TGTGCCAGTAGTATAGGCCTCAGGACTAGCGCCCAAGAGACCCAGTACTTC	CASSIGLRTSAQETQYF
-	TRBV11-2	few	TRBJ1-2	TGTGCCAGCAGCAATAGACCGGGGGGCTACACCTTC	CASSNRPGGYTF
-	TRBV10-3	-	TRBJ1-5	TGTGCCATCAGTGCTCGGATTGGAGGCAATCAGCCCCAGCATTTT	CAISARIGGNQPQHF
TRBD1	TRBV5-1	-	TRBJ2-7	TGCGCCAGCAGCTTTCACCGGGACAGGGGGTACGAGCAGTACTTC	CASSFHRDRGYEQYF
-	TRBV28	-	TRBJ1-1	TGTGCCAGCAGTTTTAGCGGGGAAAGAGAAGCTTTCTTT	CASSFSGEREAFF
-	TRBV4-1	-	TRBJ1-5	TGCGCCAGCAGCCAAGGGCAGAATAGCAATCAGCCCCAGCATTTT	CASSQGQNSNQPQHF
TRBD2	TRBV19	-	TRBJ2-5	TGTGCCAGTAGTATAGGTCAGCGGGCGGGAGGGTTCGAGACCCAGTACTTC	CASSIGQRAGGFETQYF
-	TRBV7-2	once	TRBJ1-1	TGTGCCAGCAGCCTTGCTACAGGGAAGCCCACTGAAGCTTTCTTT	CASSLATGKPTEAFF
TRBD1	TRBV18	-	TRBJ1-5	TGTGCCAGCTCACCACAAGCGACAGGGACCTTTAGCAATCAGCCCCAGCATTTT	CASSPQATGTFSNQPQHF
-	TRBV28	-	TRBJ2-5	TGTGCCAGCTCCTTATCTCGGGAGACCCAGTACTTC	CASSLSRETQYF
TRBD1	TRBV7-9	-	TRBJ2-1	TGTGCCAGCGGACAGGGGAACAATGAGCAGTTCTTC	CASGQGNNEQFF
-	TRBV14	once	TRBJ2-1	TGTGCCAGCAGCATTGCGCTATACAATGAGCAGTTCTTC	CASSIALYNEQFF
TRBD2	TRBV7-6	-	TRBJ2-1	TGTGCCAGCACCCAATCGGGGGGGAGCCATGAGCAGTTCTTC	CASTQSGGSHEQFF
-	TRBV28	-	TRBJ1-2	TGTGCCAGCAGCCCCCCGGGGGTAAACTATGGCTACACCTTC	CASSPPGVNYGYTF
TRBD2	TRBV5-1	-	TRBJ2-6	TGCGCCAGCAGCTTGGTGGGAGGGAGGGTCCTGAGGGCCAACGTCCTGACTTTC	CASSLVGGRVLRANVLTF
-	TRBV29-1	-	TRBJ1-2	TGCAGCGTTGTATCGACACTCGCTAACTATGGCTACACCTTC	CSVVSTLANYGYTF
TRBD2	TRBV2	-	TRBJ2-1	TGTGCCAGCAGTGGAGCGGGAGGGCATAATGAGCAGTTCTTC	CASSGAGGHNEQFF
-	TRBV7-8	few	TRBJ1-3	TGTGCCAGCAGCTTAGCAGGTCGTCTGGTTTGGGGGACTGGGAACACCATATATTTT	CASSLAGRLVWGTGNTIYF
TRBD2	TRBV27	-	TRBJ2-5	TGTGCCAGCAGTTTATTGAGGAGCGGGAGGGCCGGAGAGACCCAGTACTTC	CASSLLRSGRAGETQYF
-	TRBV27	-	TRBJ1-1	TGTGCCAGACCCGGGGGGGGGAACACTGAAGCTTTCTTT	CARPGGGNTEAFF